This entry features one TCR beta chain sequence. This specimen belongs to a study of control samples from healthy donors and cancer patients. The junction had 16 bases not matched to a gene; V was cut back by 5 bases and J by 4 bases. The CDR3 extends over 20 amino acids. Germline V CDR1 and CDR2: MDHEN, SYDVKM. Method: immunoSEQ multiplex PCR; TCRdb's copy keeps in-frame clones and lacks some. Of tens of thousands of clones listed, about nine tenths were seen once; the top ten hold roughly 1.4%. The sequencing input was PBMCs. The receptor comes from a man aged 35 to 55 with colorectal cancer. The genes are TRBV28 and TRBJ2-5, with 16 nucleotides matching TRBD2. The CDR3, as DNA: TGTGCCAGCAGTCTCGAAGGGACTAGCGGGAGGGCCACCGACCGAGAGACCCAGTACTTC. It yields the protein CASSLEGTSGRATDRETQYF.